The clone carrying this TCR beta chain was seen ten or more times. The germline gene is not matched at one end of the junction; a read error may be the cause. Each patient came to thyroid surgery without any prior treatment (of any kind). The data were taken from a study of metastatic and nonmetastatic thyroid tumors. TCRdb re-called the PCR reads via MiXCR. This sample carries tens of thousands of clones, 15% to 20% of them seen once, and the ten largest clones take roughly a tenth. Germline CDR1 and CDR2: SSHAT and FNYEAQ (reference sequence). The CDR3 runs 15 residues. The V and J genes are TRBV7-7 and TRBJ2-1; the D is unclear. Sequencing input: blood. This TCR came from a male donor with papillary thyroid cancer or a benign thyroid nodule (not recorded which). Some clones in this sample may be carry-over from other donors' samples. DNA for the CDR3: TGTGCTAGCAGCTCCGGACCGAGCTCCTACAATGAGCAGTTCTTC. It specifies CASSSGPSSYNEQFF.